This TCR beta chain was captured in a study of cytotoxic CD8 clonotypes in ibrutinib-treated CLL. Overall study findings and caveats: Few clonotypes were public, and these shrank or held steady under treatment.

Researchers set a sequencing depth target of 1 in 200,000 to 1 in 1 million T cells. Assay: immunoSEQ multiplex PCR; the TCRdb copy retains only in-frame clones and omits some. There are roughly 130,000 clones in the sample; around 90% occur only once, and approximately 11% lies in the top ten. On this clone: Its antigen is still unknown.

Around 2 micrograms of genomic DNA came from cryopreserved PBMCs for TCR beta libraries. The V and J ends lost 3 bases and 4 bases, in that order; junction bases with no gene match: 5. This CDR3 comprises 14 residues. CDR1 and CDR2 from the germline V gene are MNHEY and SMNVEV (reference sequence). The V call is TRBV27, the J call TRBJ2-7; 8 bases fit TRBD1. The input for sequencing was PBMCs, taken after 12 months of ibrutinib treatment. This receptor was obtained from a human donor with chronic lymphocytic leukemia. CDR3 protein: CASSLRTGIYEQYF. The CDR3 nucleotides are TGTGCCAGCAGTTTGCGGACAGGGATTTACGAGCAGTACTTC.